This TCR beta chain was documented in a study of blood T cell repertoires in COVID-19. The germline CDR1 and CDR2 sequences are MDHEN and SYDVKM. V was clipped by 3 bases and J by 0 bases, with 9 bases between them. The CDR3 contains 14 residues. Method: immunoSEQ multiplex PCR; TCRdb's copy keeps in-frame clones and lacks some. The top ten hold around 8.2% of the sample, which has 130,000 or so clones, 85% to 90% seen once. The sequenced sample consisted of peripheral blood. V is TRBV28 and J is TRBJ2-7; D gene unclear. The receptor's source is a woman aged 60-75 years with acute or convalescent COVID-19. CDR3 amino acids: CASSFHTVSYEQYF. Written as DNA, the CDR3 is TGTGCCAGCAGTTTTCACACCGTCTCCTACGAGCAGTACTTC.